This T cell receptor (beta chain) emerged from a study of cytomegalovirus exposure and HLA in healthy donors. Overall study: There were 90 million to 140 million unique TCR beta sequences, drawn from approximately 180 million T cells, in an earlier analysis. Findings of the study overall: In vitro checks showed that a few CMV-associated chains really do target CMV antigens.

This clone was observed a single time. The antigen is undetermined. At the DNA level, this CDR3 is encoded by other sequences in the same sample as well. Vbeta (60) and Jbeta (13) primers were used in the PCR. The assay was immunoSEQ multiplex PCR, and TCRdb's table has in-frame clones only and misses some. The sample holds 95,000 to 100,000 clones, less than 80% seen once. The V end was cut by 2 bases, the J end by 4 bases, with 12 bases between. Germline V CDR1 and CDR2: MNHEY, SMNVEV (reference sequence). There are 14 residues in the CDR3. Input material: PBMCs. The genes are TRBV27 and TRBJ2-7, with a tentative D call TRBD1 (7 bases). The TCR originated in a man aged 35 to 55 in good health and CMV-seronegative. In DNA form, the CDR3 reads TGTGCCAGCAGTTTAGGCAGGGGGAGGTACGAGCAGTACTTC. Translation: CASSLGRGRYEQYF.